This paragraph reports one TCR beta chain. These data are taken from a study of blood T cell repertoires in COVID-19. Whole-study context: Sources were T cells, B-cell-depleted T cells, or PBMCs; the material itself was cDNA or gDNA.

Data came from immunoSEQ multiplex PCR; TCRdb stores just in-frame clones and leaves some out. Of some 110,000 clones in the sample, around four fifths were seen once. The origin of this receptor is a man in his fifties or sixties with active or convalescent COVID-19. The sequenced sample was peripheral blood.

Here the CDR3 reads CASSSPTGIAEQYF. The CDR3 DNA reads TGTGCCAGCAGCTCCCCAACAGGGATCGCCGAGCAGTACTTC. V and J are TRBV13 and TRBJ2-7; possibly TRBD1 for D (6 bases). This CDR3 has 14 amino acids. Trimming took 4 bases from V and 6 from J, leaving 16 bases between them. CDR1 is PRHDT, CDR2 FYEKMQ, per germline (reference sequence).